This is a list of T cell receptor beta chains from one sample in a study of blood T cell repertoires in COVID-19. Produced via immunoSEQ multiplex PCR; TCRdb's table is partial and in-frame only. The sample lists about 190,000 clones; around 90% were seen once. Material: peripheral blood. Every receptor here comes from a man aged 35-49 years with acute or convalescent COVID-19. Both conserved end residues are part of each CDR3. The D gene is left open where the match is weak. Clone size appears in some rows only: once, few, many, or a class for an expanded clone.

abundance | len | d_gene | j_gene | v_gene | CDR3nt | CDR3aa
NA | 15 | NA | TRBJ1-2 | TRBV5-1 | TGCGCCAGCAGCCCCGGGACACCGCAACTCTATGGCTACACCTTC | CASSPGTPQLYGYTF
NA | 13 | NA | TRBJ1-5 | TRBV7-6 | TGTGCCAGCAGCTTTTCTATCAATCAGCCCCAGCATTTT | CASSFSINQPQHF
once | 13 | NA | TRBJ1-4 | TRBV30 | TGTGCCACTACAGGTTCAACTAATGAAAAACTGTTTTTT | CATTGSTNEKLFF
NA | 14 | NA | TRBJ1-2 | TRBV2 | TGTGCCAGCAGTGAGGGGACACTAAACTATGGCTACACCTTC | CASSEGTLNYGYTF
once | 13 | TRBD2 | TRBJ2-1 | TRBV3-1/TRBV3-2 | TGTGCCAGCAGCCGGCGGGAGGACAATGAGCAGTTCTTC | CASSRREDNEQFF
NA | 13 | NA | TRBJ2-7 | TRBV11-3 | TGTGCCAGCAGCTTAGATGTCAGGGGCGAGCAGTACTTC | CASSLDVRGEQYF
NA | 14 | TRBD1 | TRBJ2-7 | TRBV6-5 | TGTGCCAGCATGCTCGGACAGGGGGCGCGGGAGCAGTACTTC | CASMLGQGAREQYF
NA | 15 | NA | TRBJ1-5 | TRBV6-6 | TGTGCCAGCAGTTATGGAGGGTTTAGCAATCAGCCCCAGCATTTT | CASSYGGFSNQPQHF
NA | 15 | NA | TRBJ1-3 | TRBV2 | TGTGCCAGCAGTGAAAGGAGCTTATCTGGAAACACCATATATTTT | CASSERSLSGNTIYF
NA | 13 | NA | TRBJ1-2 | TRBV19 | TGTGCCAGTAGAATCCCGGTTTTCGATGGCTACACCTTC | CASRIPVFDGYTF
NA | 16 | NA | TRBJ1-2 | TRBV4-3 | TGCGCCAGCAGCCAAGATCCGCGGGGCCTCAACTATGGCTACACCTTC | CASSQDPRGLNYGYTF
few | 13 | NA | TRBJ1-6 | TRBV5-5 | TGTGCCAGCAGCGCGCAGGGGAGTTCACCCCTCCACTTT | CASSAQGSSPLHF
NA | 18 | NA | TRBJ1-4 | TRBV5-1 | TGCGCCAGCAGCTTCCTCCCGACCAGGCGCACCGCTAATGAAAAACTGTTTTTT | CASSFLPTRRTANEKLFF
NA | 15 | TRBD1 | TRBJ1-6 | TRBV20-1 | TGCAGTGCTAGTAAACAGGGGTCCCATAATTCACCCCTCCACTTT | CSASKQGSHNSPLHF
NA | 20 | TRBD1 | TRBJ2-2 | TRBV6-6 | TGTGCCAGCAGCCGACCCCGACAGGGGCCCTTCAACTCGAACACCGGGGAGCTGTTTTTT | CASSRPRQGPFNSNTGELFF
NA | 15 | TRBD1 | TRBJ1-2 | TRBV3-1/TRBV3-2 | TGTGCCAGCAGCCAAGCGGGACAGGGGGACTATGGCTACACCTTC | CASSQAGQGDYGYTF
few | 16 | TRBD2 | TRBJ2-7 | TRBV6-5 | TGTGCCAGCAGTTACTCCCTAGCGGCCTTCTCCTACGAGCAGTACTTC | CASSYSLAAFSYEQYF
NA | 13 | NA | TRBJ2-7 | TRBV6-5 | TGTGCCAGCAGTTACTCCTCGGCCTACGAGCAGTACTTC | CASSYSSAYEQYF
NA | 13 | TRBD1 | TRBJ2-7 | TRBV28 | TGTGCCAGCAGTCCGGGACAGGGGCCCGAGCAGTACTTC | CASSPGQGPEQYF
NA | 13 | TRBD1 | TRBJ2-1 | TRBV5-1 | TGCGCCAGCAGCTTACAGGGGCCGGGGGAGCAGTTCTTC | CASSLQGPGEQFF
NA | 18 | NA | TRBJ1-1 | TRBV21-1 | TGTGCCAGCAGCAAAATCCGGAATGATGTACAGGGGAACACTGAAGCTTTCTTT | CASSKIRNDVQGNTEAFF
NA | 16 | NA | TRBJ2-3 | TRBV5-1 | TGCGCCAGCAGCTTGGCCCCAGGGCCCCCGGCGGATACGCAGTATTTT | CASSLAPGPPADTQYF
NA | 14 | TRBD1 | TRBJ1-6 | TRBV6-5 | TGTGCCAGCAGTCCGGGACAGGTCAGGTCACCCCTCCACTTT | CASSPGQVRSPLHF
NA | 14 | NA | TRBJ2-2 | TRBV7-8 | TGTGCCAGCAGCTTGCCAGGAGGTTCCGGGGAGCTGTTTTTT | CASSLPGGSGELFF
NA | 12 | NA | TRBJ1-1 | TRBV28 | TGTGCCAGCAGACAGTTGAACACTGAAGCTTTCTTT | CASRQLNTEAFF
NA | 16 | TRBD1 | TRBJ1-1 | TRBV15 | TGTGCCACCAGCAGTAAGAAGGGGGCTCTAAACACTGAAGCTTTCTTT | CATSSKKGALNTEAFF
NA | 14 | NA | TRBJ2-7 | TRBV5-1 | TGCGCCAGCAGCTTGGGACAGCGAGGCTACGAGCAGTACTTC | CASSLGQRGYEQYF
NA | 14 | TRBD1 | TRBJ1-4 | TRBV5-1 | TGCGCCAGCAGCTTGGCGGGACAGGAGGAAAAACTGTTTTTT | CASSLAGQEEKLFF
NA | 18 | TRBD2 | TRBJ2-1 | TRBV27 | TGTGCCAGCAGGGGGACTAGCGGGGGGGTCTGGTCCTACAATGAGCAGTTCTTC | CASRGTSGGVWSYNEQFF